The clone carrying this T cell receptor (beta chain) came up once. Method: immunoSEQ multiplex PCR; TCRdb's copy keeps in-frame clones and lacks some. The sample has hundreds of thousands of clones, approximately 87% seen once. The sample originates from a study of blood T cell repertoires in COVID-19. The CDR3 totals 14 residues. Between the trimmed V and J ends, which lost 4 bases and 7 bases, there was a span of 14 bases. Germline V gene sequence: CDR1 LGHNA, CDR2 YNFKEQ. The clonotype was recovered from a woman in her fifties or sixties in a cohort exposed to, infected with or recovered from COVID-19 (not recorded which). The chain recombines TRBV4-2 with TRBJ2-1, with D maybe TRBD2 (7 bases). The specimen sequenced was PBMCs or T cells enriched from blood (not recorded which). CDR3: CASSLPGGGNEQFF. The CDR3 coding sequence is TGTGCCAGCAGCCTCCCGGGGGGCGGGAATGAGCAGTTCTTC.